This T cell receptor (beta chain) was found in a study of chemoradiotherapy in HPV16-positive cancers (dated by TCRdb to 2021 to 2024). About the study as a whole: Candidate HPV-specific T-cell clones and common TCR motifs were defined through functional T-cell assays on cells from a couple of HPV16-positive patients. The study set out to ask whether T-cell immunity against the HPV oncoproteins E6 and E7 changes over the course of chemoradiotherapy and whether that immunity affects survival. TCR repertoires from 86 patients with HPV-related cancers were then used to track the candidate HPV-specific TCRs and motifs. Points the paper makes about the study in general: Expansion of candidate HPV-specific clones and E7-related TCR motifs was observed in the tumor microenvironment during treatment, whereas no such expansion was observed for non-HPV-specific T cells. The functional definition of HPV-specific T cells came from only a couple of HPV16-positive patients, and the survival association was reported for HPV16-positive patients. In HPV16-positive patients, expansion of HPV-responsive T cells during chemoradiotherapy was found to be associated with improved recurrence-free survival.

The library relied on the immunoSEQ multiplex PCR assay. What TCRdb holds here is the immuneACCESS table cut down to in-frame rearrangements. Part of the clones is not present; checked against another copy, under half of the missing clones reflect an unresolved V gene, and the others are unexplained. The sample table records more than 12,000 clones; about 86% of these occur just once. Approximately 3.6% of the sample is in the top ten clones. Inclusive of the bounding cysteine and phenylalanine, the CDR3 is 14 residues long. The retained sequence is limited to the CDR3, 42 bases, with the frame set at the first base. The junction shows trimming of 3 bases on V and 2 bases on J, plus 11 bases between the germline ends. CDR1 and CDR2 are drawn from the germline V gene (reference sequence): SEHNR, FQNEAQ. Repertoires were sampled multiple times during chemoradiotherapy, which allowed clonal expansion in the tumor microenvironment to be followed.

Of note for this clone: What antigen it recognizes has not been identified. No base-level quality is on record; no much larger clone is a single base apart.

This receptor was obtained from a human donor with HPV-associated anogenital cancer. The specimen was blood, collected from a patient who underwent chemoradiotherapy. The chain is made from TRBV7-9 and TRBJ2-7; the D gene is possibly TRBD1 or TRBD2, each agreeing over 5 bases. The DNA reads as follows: TGTGCCAGCAGCTTTAGGGGACCTGCCTACGAGCAGTACTTC. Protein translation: CASSFRGPAYEQYF.